What follows are 11 T cell receptor beta chains derived from one specimen sequenced in a study of neoadjuvant anti-PD-1 for oral cavity cancer. The assay was immunoSEQ multiplex PCR, and TCRdb's table has in-frame clones only and misses some. Among over 9,500 clones listed, around 58% were seen once. Sequencing was performed on tumor tissue, taken before nivolumab (anti-PD-1) treatment. Source of these receptors: a person aged 40 to 85 with oral cavity squamous cell carcinoma.

The gene calls are TRBV30 and TRBJ1-2, with D maybe TRBD1 (6 bases). V was cut by 0 bases and J by 4 bases, with 9 bases left in between. The CDR3 totals 13 residues. Looked up from germline, CDR1 is GTSNPN and CDR2 is SVGIG (reference sequence). The DNA for the CDR3 is TGTGCCTGGAGTGTAGCCAGGGGCTATGGCTACACCTTC. Residues: CAWSVARGYGYTF.

The chain joins TRBV2 to TRBJ2-3; a weak D match, TRBD1 (5 bases). CDR1 is SNHLY, CDR2 FYNNEI, per germline. This CDR3 has 14 residues. The V and J ends lost 5 bases and 1 base respectively, with 10 bases between them. The CDR3: CASSIVRGTDTQYF. Here the CDR3 DNA reads TGTGCCAGCAGTATCGTCAGGGGCACAGATACGCAGTATTTT.

The CDR3 sequence: CASNQGLAGGIGQFF. CDR3 nucleotides: TGTGCCAGTAACCAGGGCCTAGCGGGAGGAATAGGGCAGTTCTTC. V and J are TRBV2 and TRBJ2-1, with TRBD2 matching 11 bases. V shed 9 bases, J shed 12 bases, and the junction held 16 bases outside the gene matches. This CDR3 has 15 residues. Germline V gene data show CDR1 as SNHLY and CDR2 as FYNNEI.

The V and J genes are TRBV30 and TRBJ1-3; no reliable D call. The CDR3 spans 17 residues. CDR1 GTSNPN and CDR2 SVGIG come from the germline V gene (reference sequence). V lost 2 bases to trimming and J lost 4 bases, with 21 bases between them. The CDR3 spells CAWSLPPASSIGNTIYF. The CDR3 nucleotides are TGTGCCTGGAGTCTTCCTCCAGCGAGTTCGATCGGAAACACCATATATTTT.

The rearrangement uses TRBV20-1 and TRBJ2-1; the D gene is possibly TRBD1 (5 bases). The CDR3 consists of 11 residues. Germline lookup yields CDR1 DFQATT and CDR2 SNEGSKA (reference sequence). CDR3 protein: CRQLRGNEQFF. In nucleotides, the CDR3 is TGCAGACAACTAAGGGGCAATGAGCAGTTCTTC.

DNA for the CDR3: TGTGCCAGCAGCAAAGGGACAGGGTCCTACGAGCAGTACTTC. Its translation is CASSKGTGSYEQYF. The J gene is TRBJ2-7, the V gene TRBV14, with 9 bases lining up with TRBD1. The CDR3 is made up of 14 amino acids. The V gene end was trimmed by 5 bases and the J gene end by 1 base; junction bases not matched to a gene: 3. Per germline, CDR1 SGHDN and CDR2 FVKESK.

The chain recombines TRBV7-2 with TRBJ1-5; 10 bases are shared with TRBD1. The germline V gene has CDR1 SGHTA and CDR2 FQGNSA. CDR3 length equals 14 residues. V shed 3 bases, J shed 6 bases, and the junction held 2 bases outside the gene matches. The CDR3: CASSLRDRGQPQHF. CDR3 DNA sequence: TGTGCCAGCAGCTTGCGGGACAGGGGTCAGCCCCAGCATTTT. The full variable domain, rest sourced from reference TRBV7-2 and TRBJ1-5, is GAGVSQSPSNKVTEKGKDVELRCDPISGHTALYWYRQSLGQGLEFLIYFQGNSAPDKSGLPSDRFSAERTGGSVSTLTIQRTQQEDSAVYLCASSLRDRGQPQHFGDGTRLSIL.

The rearrangement joins TRBV30 to TRBJ2-2, with TRBD2 matching over 7 bases. The V segment lost 6 bases and the J segment 9 bases; nucleotides outside the gene matches: 10. This CDR3 has 13 amino acids. From germline, CDR1 is GTSNPN and CDR2 SVGIG (reference sequence). CDR3 DNA sequence: TGTGCCTGTTTGGGACTACAAAATCGGGAGCTGTTTTTT. Its protein is CACLGLQNRELFF.

This clone was seen a few times. The chain uses TRBV7-8 and TRBJ1-1, with unresolved D. Germline V lookup: CDR1 SGHVS, CDR2 FQNEAQ. CDR3 length: 12 residues. The ends were cut back, 2 bases at V and 7 bases at J, with 8 bases in the middle. DNA of the CDR3: TGTGCCAGCAGCTTACGAGGCAGTGAAGCTTTCTTT. It yields the protein CASSLRGSEAFF.

This clone was seen a single time. The V and J genes are TRBV10-2 and TRBJ2-3, with 7 bases that match TRBD2. V lost 4 bases and J lost 0; bases outside the gene matches: 4. CDR3 length: 15 residues. CDR1 is WSHSY, CDR2 SAAADI, per germline. DNA for the CDR3: TGCGCCAGCAGTGGGGGGAGGGCCAGCACAGATACGCAGTATTTT. Translating gives CASSGGRASTDTQYF.

The chain links TRBV6-5 to TRBJ1-1; D uncertain. There are 15 residues in the CDR3. Germline-derived CDR1 and CDR2 are MNHEY and SVGAGI. The ends were cut back, 1 base at V and 0 bases at J, with 9 bases in the middle. The CDR3 bases are TGTGCCAGCAGTTACTATCCGCAGATGAACACTGAAGCTTTCTTT. Its translation: CASSYYPQMNTEAFF.